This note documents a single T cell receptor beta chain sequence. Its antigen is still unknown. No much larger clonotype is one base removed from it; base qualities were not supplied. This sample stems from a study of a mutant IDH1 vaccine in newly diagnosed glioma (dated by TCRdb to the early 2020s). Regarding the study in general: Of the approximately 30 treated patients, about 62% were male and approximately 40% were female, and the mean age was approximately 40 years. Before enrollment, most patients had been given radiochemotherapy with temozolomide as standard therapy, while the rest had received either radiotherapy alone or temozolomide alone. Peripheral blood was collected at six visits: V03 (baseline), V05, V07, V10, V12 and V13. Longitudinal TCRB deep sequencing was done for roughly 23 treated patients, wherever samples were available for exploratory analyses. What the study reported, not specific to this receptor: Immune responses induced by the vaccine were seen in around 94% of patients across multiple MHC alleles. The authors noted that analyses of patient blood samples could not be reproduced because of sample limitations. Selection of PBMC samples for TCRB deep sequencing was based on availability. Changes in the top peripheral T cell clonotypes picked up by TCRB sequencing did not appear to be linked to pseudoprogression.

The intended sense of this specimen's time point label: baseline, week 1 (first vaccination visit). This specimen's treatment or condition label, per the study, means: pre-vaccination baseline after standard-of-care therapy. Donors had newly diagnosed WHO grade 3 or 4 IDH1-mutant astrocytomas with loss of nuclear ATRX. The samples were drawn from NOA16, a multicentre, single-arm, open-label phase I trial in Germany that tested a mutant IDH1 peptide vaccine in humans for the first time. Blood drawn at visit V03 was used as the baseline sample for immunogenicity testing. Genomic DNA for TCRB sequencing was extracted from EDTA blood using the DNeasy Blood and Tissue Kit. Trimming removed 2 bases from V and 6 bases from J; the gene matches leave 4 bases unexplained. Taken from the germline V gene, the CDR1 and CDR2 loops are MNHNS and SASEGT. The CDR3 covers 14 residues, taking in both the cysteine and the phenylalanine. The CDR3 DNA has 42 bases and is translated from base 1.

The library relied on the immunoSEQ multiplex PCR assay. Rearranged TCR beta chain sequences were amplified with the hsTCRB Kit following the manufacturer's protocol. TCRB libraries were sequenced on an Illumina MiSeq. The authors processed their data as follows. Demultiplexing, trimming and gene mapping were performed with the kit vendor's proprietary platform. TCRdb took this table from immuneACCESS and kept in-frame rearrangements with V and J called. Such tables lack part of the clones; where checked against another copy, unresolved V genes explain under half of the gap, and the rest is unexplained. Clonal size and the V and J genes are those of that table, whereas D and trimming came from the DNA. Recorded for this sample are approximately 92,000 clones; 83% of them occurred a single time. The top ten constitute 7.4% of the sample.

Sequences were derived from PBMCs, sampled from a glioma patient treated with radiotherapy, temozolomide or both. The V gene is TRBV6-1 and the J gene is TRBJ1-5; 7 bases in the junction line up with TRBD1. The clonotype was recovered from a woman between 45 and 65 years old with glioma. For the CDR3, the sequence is CASSENRGGQPQHF. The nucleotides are TGTGCCAGCAGTGAAAACAGGGGTGGTCAGCCCCAGCATTTT.